Below, 18 T cell receptor beta chains from the same sample are listed, as sequenced in a study of shared clonotypes between healthy human individuals. Only in-frame clones appear in the TCRdb table, and some are missing; sequencing was by immunoSEQ multiplex PCR. The sample carries about 380,000 clones, 90% to 97% recorded once. The specimen was memory CD8+ T cells sorted from blood. Described subset: CD45RO+ cells pooled with CCR7-negative TemRA cells. The receptors originated from a man between 25 and 39 years old in good health.

As to this clone: At the DNA level, this CDR3 is encoded by other sequences in the same sample as well. The chain is built from TRBV5-4 and TRBJ2-7; 9 bases fit TRBD2. V lost 0 bases to trimming and J lost 5 bases; unmatched junction nucleotides: 3. CDR1 SGHNT and CDR2 YYREEE come from the germline V gene (reference sequence). The CDR3 runs to 14 residues. CDR3 sequence: CASSLGGRGHEQYF. CDR3 in DNA: TGTGCCAGCAGCTTGGGCGGGAGGGGACACGAGCAGTACTTC. The full variable domain, in which reference TRBV5-4 and TRBJ2-7 provide the parts outside the CDR3, is ETGVTQSPTHLIKTRGQQVTLRCSSQSGHNTVSWYQQALGQGPQFIFQYYREEENGRGNFPPRFSGLQFPNYSSELNVNALELDDSALYLCASSLGGRGHEQYFGPGTRLTVT.

V and J are TRBV30 and TRBJ1-5; D ambiguous. V lost 1 base and J lost 4, with 8 bases in between. Germline CDR1 reads GTSNPN; CDR2 reads SVGIG (reference sequence). This CDR3 spans 13 amino acids. The CDR3 nucleotides are TGTGCCTGGAGTGGTCGCGTAAATCAGCCCCAGCATTTT. Translating it yields CAWSGRVNQPQHF.

The chain couples TRBV28 to TRBJ1-2; D not resolved. The CDR3 consists of 11 residues. Trimming stripped 2 bases from V and 6 bases from J, with 4 bases between. The germline V gene encodes CDR1 MDHEN and CDR2 SYDVKM. The CDR3 bases are TGTGCCAGCAGTTTAAGGAATGGCTACACCTTC. Amino acids: CASSLRNGYTF.

This clone was counted once. The CDR3 sequence is CASSFNNEKLFF. In nucleotides, the CDR3 is TGTGCCAGCAGCTTTAATAATGAAAAACTGTTTTTT. The chain links TRBV7-9 to TRBJ1-4; D uncertain. CDR1 and CDR2 (germline): SEHNR, FQNEAQ (reference sequence). Trimming left V 3 bases short and J 4 bases short, with 3 bases between. This CDR3 region has 12 residues.

This chain links TRBV7-9 with TRBJ2-1; 10 bases map to TRBD1. Germline V CDR1 and CDR2: SEHNR, FQNEAQ (reference sequence). The CDR3 extends over 14 amino acids. The ends lost 4 bases at V and 9 bases at J; junction bases unmatched: 6. In DNA, the CDR3 is TGTGCCAGCAGCTCGCCGGGACAGGGGCCTGAGCAGTTCTTC. This translates into CASSSPGQGPEQFF.

The CDR3 sequence is CASSAGLAGANEQFF. The CDR3 bases are TGTGCCAGTAGCGCAGGACTAGCGGGAGCCAATGAGCAGTTCTTC. The rearrangement uses TRBV19 and TRBJ2-1; 13 bases agree with TRBD2. Germline V gene lookup returns CDR1 LNHDA and CDR2 SQIVND (reference sequence). Trimming at V came to 6 bases and at J to 6 bases, leaving 5 bases not matched to a gene. CDR3 length: 15 amino acids.

V gene TRBV6-5 combines with J gene TRBJ1-2, with no clear D. Between the trimmed V and J ends, which lost 2 bases and 8 bases, there was a span of 18 bases. Germline values: CDR1 MNHEY, CDR2 SVGAGI. CDR3 size: 15 residues. CDR3 region: CASSYLLVGGRGYTF. As DNA, the CDR3 is TGTGCCAGCAGTTACCTTTTAGTGGGCGGAAGGGGCTACACCTTC.

The chain carries TRBV28 and TRBJ1-4; 7 bases map to TRBD1. Germline lookup yields CDR1 MDHEN and CDR2 SYDVKM. Trimming cost V 2 bases and J 7 bases; bases outside gene matches: 7. CDR3 size: 15 residues. CDR3 bases: TGTGCCAGCAGTTTAGCTAACAGGGGAGGTGAAAAACTGTTTTTT. Translated, it gives CASSLANRGGEKLFF. The full variable domain, completed using reference TRBV28 and TRBJ1-4, is DVKVTQSSRYLVKRTGEKVFLECVQDMDHENMFWYRQDPGLGLRLIYFSYDVKMKEKGDIPEGYSVSREKKERFSLILESASTNQTSMYLCASSLANRGGEKLFFGSGTQLSVL.

The rearrangement uses TRBV28 and TRBJ1-5, with D uncertain. The CDR3 is 16 amino acids. CDR1 is MDHEN, CDR2 SYDVKM, per germline. Trimming shortened V by 8 bases and J by 3 bases, and 20 bases separated the two germline ends. The CDR3 DNA reads as TGTGCCAGCGTTCCAAAGGAGGAGTTGCTCAATCAGCCCCAGCATTTT. This encodes CASVPKEELLNQPQHF.

The rearrangement joins TRBV10-2 to TRBJ2-2, with D possibly matching TRBD2 (6 bases). Trimming cost V 7 bases and J 0 bases, with 12 bases left between them. CDR3 size: 15 residues. Per germline, CDR1 WSHSY and CDR2 SAAADI. The CDR3 sequence: CASTLSGANTGELFF. The DNA of the CDR3 is TGCGCCAGCACCCTTTCGGGAGCGAACACCGGGGAGCTGTTTTTT.

This sequence joins TRBV5-1 and TRBJ2-3; the D gene is possibly TRBD2 (7 bases). This CDR3 has 16 residues. Germline V gene data show CDR1 as SGHRS and CDR2 as YFSETQ. V lost 0 bases, J lost 1 base, and 12 bases lay in between. CDR3 sequence: CASSLAGAGGTDTQYF. The CDR3 nucleotides are TGCGCCAGCAGCTTGGCAGGGGCGGGAGGCACAGATACGCAGTATTTT.

The chain uses TRBV7-2 and TRBJ2-6; 7 bases match TRBD2. The CDR3 has 18 amino acids. Germline V lookup: CDR1 SGHTA, CDR2 FQGNSA. With V trimmed by 5 bases and J by 2 bases, 12 bases remained unmatched. The CDR3: CASSARTRRLTGANVLTF. The CDR3 bases are TGTGCCAGCAGCGCGCGGACTAGAAGGTTAACTGGGGCCAACGTCCTGACTTTC.

V is TRBV4-2 and J is TRBJ2-3, with 8 nucleotides matching TRBD2. The CDR3 has 13 residues. V shed 6 bases and J 3 bases; nucleotides not matched to a gene: 2. CDR1 is LGHNA, CDR2 YNFKEQ, per germline. The CDR3 protein is CASRAGATDTQYF. The CDR3 region has the DNA TGTGCCAGCAGAGCGGGAGCTACAGATACGCAGTATTTT.

The chain joins TRBV6-1 to TRBJ1-2; 7 bases match TRBD1. Germline CDR1 MNHNS, CDR2 SASEGT. After removal of 4 bases from V and 0 bases from J, the junction contained 5 bases not matched to a gene. The CDR3 runs to 15 residues. Here the CDR3 DNA reads TGTGCCAGCAGTGCCGGGACAGTCGCTAACTATGGCTACACCTTC. Encoded protein: CASSAGTVANYGYTF.

The chain carries TRBV2 and TRBJ2-3; 8 bases align to TRBD2. This CDR3 is built from 14 residues. The V segment lost 7 bases and the J segment 2 bases; nucleotides outside the gene matches: 5. Germline CDR1 SNHLY, CDR2 FYNNEI. The CDR3 loop is CASIELAATDTQYF. In nucleotides, the CDR3 is TGTGCCAGCATCGAACTAGCGGCCACAGATACGCAGTATTTT.

The chain uses TRBV4-2 and TRBJ1-5; D gene uncertain. Germline V CDR1 and CDR2: LGHNA, YNFKEQ. The CDR3 loop spans 13 amino acids. The V and J ends lost 0 bases and 6 bases respectively, with 6 bases between them. In nucleotides, the CDR3 is TGTGCCAGCAGCCAAGATCTAGCTCAGCCCCAGCATTTT. It encodes CASSQDLAQPQHF.

V usage is TRBV7-2 and J usage is TRBJ2-7; TRBD1 matches at 10 bases. There are 15 residues in the CDR3. Trimming at V came to 5 bases and at J to 4 bases, leaving 8 bases not matched to a gene. Germline-derived CDR1 and CDR2 are SGHTA and FQGNSA. This CDR3 reads CASSILGQGSYEQYF. In DNA form, the CDR3 reads TGTGCCAGCAGCATCTTGGGACAGGGGTCGTACGAGCAGTACTTC.

This sequence joins TRBV14 and TRBJ2-5, with TRBD2 identical over 10 bases. This CDR3 contains 16 residues. The J segment lost 5 bases and the V segment lost 1 base, leaving 7 bases of the junction unmatched. Germline values: CDR1 SGHDN, CDR2 FVKESK. In nucleotides, the CDR3 is TGTGCCAGCAGCCAAGGTCCTAGCGGGAGTTGGGAGACCCAGTACTTC. It specifies CASSQGPSGSWETQYF.